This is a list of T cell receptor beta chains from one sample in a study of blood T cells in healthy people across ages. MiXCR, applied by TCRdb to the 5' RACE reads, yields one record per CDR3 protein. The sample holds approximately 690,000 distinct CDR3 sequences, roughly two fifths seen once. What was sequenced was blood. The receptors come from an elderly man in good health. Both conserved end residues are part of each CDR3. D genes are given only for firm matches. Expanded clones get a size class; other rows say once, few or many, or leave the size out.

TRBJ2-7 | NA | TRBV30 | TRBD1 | CAWCPGTGTKEQYF | TGTGCCTGGTGCCCGGGGACAGGGACTAAGGAGCAGTACTTC
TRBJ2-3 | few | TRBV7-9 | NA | CASSENRKNPSTDTQYF | TGTGCCAGCAGCGAAAACCGAAAAAACCCTAGCACAGATACGCAGTATTTT
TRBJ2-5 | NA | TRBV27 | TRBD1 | CASSHPTGARVETQYF | TGTGCCAGCAGTCACCCGACAGGGGCCCGCGTAGAGACCCAGTACTTC
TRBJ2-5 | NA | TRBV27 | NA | CASSLRSGLRGQETQYF | TGTGCCAGCAGTTTGAGGAGCGGGCTGCGGGGCCAAGAGACCCAGTACTTC
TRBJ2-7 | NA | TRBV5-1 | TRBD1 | CASSSTPGQGGNEQYF | TGCGCCAGCAGCTCAACACCGGGACAGGGTGGAAACGAGCAGTACTTC
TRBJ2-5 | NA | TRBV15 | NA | CATSRKLETQYF | TGTGCCACCAGCAGAAAACTAGAGACCCAGTACTTC
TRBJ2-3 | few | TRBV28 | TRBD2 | CASWASGRISTDTQYF | TGTGCCAGCTGGGCTAGCGGGAGGATCAGCACAGATACGCAGTATTTT
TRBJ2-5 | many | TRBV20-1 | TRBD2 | CSASMTSGGSQETQYF | TGCAGTGCAAGTATGACTAGCGGGGGATCACAAGAGACCCAGTACTTC
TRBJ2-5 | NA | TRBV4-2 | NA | CASSQVTDEGETQYF | TGTGCCAGCAGCCAAGTGACGGATGAAGGAGAGACCCAGTACTTC
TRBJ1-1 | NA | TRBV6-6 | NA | CASMTVGGENTEAFF | TGTGCCAGCATGACCGTGGGGGGCGAGAACACTGAAGCTTTCTTT
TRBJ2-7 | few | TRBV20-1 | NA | CSARRQENAYEQYF | TGCAGTGCTAGACGACAGGAAAACGCCTACGAGCAGTACTTC
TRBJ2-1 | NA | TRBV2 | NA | CASSPMYAQFF | TGTGCCAGCAGTCCTATGTACGCGCAGTTCTTC
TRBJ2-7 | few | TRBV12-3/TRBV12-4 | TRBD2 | CASSTTGTSGRLNEQYF | TGTGCCAGCAGTACCACAGGGACTAGCGGGAGGTTGAACGAGCAGTACTTC
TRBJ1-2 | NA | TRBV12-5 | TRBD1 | CASGLVGQDYGYTF | TGTGCTAGTGGTTTGGTAGGACAGGACTATGGCTACACCTTC
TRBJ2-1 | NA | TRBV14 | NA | CASSQGGWNEQFF | TGTGCCAGCAGCCAAGGTGGGTGGAATGAGCAGTTCTTC
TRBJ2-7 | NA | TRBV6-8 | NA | CASRAKTGLDEQYF | TGTGCCAGCAGGGCCAAGACAGGTTTAGACGAGCAGTACTTC
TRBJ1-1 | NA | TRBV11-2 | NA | CASSLSSGPRAFF | TGTGCCAGCAGCTTATCCTCAGGGCCCCGTGCTTTCTTT
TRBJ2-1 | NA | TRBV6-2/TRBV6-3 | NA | CASMKLSSYNEQFF | TGTGCCAGCATGAAACTCAGCTCCTACAATGAGCAGTTCTTC
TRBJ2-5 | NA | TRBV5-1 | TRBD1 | CASTPTGVMGETQYF | TGCGCCAGCACCCCAACAGGGGTCATGGGGGAGACCCAGTACTTC
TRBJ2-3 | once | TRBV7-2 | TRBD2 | CASSPTSGAGADTQYF | TGTGCCAGCAGCCCGACTAGCGGGGCGGGGGCAGATACGCAGTATTTT
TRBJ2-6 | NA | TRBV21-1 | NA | CASSYKGGFKRSGANVLTF | TGTGCCAGCAGTTATAAGGGGGGCTTTAAGCGCTCTGGGGCCAACGTCCTGACTTTC
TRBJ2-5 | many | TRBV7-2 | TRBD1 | CASSLVQGEETQYF | TGTGCCAGCAGCTTAGTACAGGGGGAAGAGACCCAGTACTTC
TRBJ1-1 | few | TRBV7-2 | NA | CASSSRLVGEAFF | TGTGCCAGCAGCTCAAGACTGGTTGGTGAAGCTTTCTTT
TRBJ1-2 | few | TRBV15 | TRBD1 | CATSREKGQGYGYTF | TGTGCCACCAGCAGAGAGAAGGGACAGGGCTATGGCTACACCTTC
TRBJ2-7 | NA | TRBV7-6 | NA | CASSLTKSSYEQYF | TGTGCCAGCAGCTTAACCAAAAGCTCCTACGAGCAGTACTTC
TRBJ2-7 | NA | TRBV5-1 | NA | CASSLGYRSDSYEQYF | TGCGCCAGCAGCTTGGGGTACCGTAGCGACTCCTACGAGCAGTACTTC
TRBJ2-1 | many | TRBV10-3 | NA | CATGGGGELIISYNEQFF | TGTGCCACCGGGGGAGGTGGGGAGTTAATAATATCCTACAATGAGCAGTTCTTC
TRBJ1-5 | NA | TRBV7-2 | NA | CASSLDGGSNQPQHF | TGTGCCAGCAGCTTAGACGGGGGGAGCAATCAGCCCCAGCATTTT
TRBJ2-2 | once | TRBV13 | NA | CASSLVVSHTGELFF | TGTGCCAGCAGCTTAGTCGTAAGTCACACCGGGGAGCTGTTTTTT
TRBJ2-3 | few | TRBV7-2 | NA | CASSKFRGAGGLTDTQYF | TGTGCCAGCAGCAAATTCAGGGGGGCGGGAGGCCTCACAGATACGCAGTATTTT
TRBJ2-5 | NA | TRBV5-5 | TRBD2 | CASSPASGQETQYF | TGTGCCAGCAGCCCCGCTAGCGGCCAAGAGACCCAGTACTTC
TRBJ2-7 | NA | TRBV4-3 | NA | CASSPEGGRRSSYNEQYF | TGCGCCAGCAGCCCTGAAGGGGGGCGCCGAAGCTCCTACAATGAGCAGTACTTC
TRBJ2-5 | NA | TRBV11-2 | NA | CASSLAGHVQETQYF | TGTGCCAGCAGCTTAGCGGGGCACGTCCAAGAGACCCAGTACTTC
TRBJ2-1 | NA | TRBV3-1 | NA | CASSQTREQFF | TGTGCCAGCAGCCAAACCAGGGAGCAGTTCTTC
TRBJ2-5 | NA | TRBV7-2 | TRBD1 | CASSLRGQGQVETQYF | TGTGCCAGCAGCTTAAGAGGACAGGGGCAGGTAGAGACCCAGTACTTC
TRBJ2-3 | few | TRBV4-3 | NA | CASSQDVQHTDTQYF | TGCGCCAGCAGCCAAGATGTCCAGCACACAGATACGCAGTATTTT
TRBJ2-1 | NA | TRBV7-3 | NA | CASSQENSYNEQFF | TGTGCCAGCAGTCAAGAGAACTCCTACAATGAGCAGTTCTTC
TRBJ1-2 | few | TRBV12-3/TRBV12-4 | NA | CASSRGGRNGYTF | TGTGCCAGCAGTAGGGGGGGACGCAATGGCTACACCTTC
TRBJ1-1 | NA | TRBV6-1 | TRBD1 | CASSDGTGRNTEAFF | TGTGCCAGCAGTGATGGGACAGGGAGGAACACTGAAGCTTTCTTT
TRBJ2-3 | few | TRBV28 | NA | CATGGRAGNADTQYF | TGTGCCACAGGGGGGCGGGCGGGGAACGCAGATACGCAGTATTTT
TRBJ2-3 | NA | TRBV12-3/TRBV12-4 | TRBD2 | CASSGTSGGTDTDTQYF | TGTGCCAGCAGCGGGACTAGCGGGGGGACAGACACAGATACGCAGTATTTT
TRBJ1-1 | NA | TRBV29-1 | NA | CSVTATEAFF | TGCAGCGTTACCGCCACTGAAGCTTTCTTT
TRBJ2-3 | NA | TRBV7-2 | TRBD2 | CASSPRASGADTQYF | TGTGCCAGCAGCCCCCGGGCTAGCGGGGCGGATACGCAGTATTTT
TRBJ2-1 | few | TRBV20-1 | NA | CSATGGPYMNEQFF | TGCAGTGCCACCGGCGGGCCCTACATGAATGAGCAGTTCTTC
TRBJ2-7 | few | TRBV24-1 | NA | CATSDGPGEQYF | TGTGCCACCAGTGATGGGCCGGGGGAGCAGTACTTC
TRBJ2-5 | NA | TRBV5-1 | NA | CASSLQYSGGEETLYF | TGCGCCAGCAGCTTGCAGTACTCCGGGGGAGAAGAGACCCTGTACTTC
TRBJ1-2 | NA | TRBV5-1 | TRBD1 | CASSSQGRQGSDGYTF | TGCGCCAGCAGCTCCCAAGGCCGACAGGGGAGTGATGGCTACACCTTC
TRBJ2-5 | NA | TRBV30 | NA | CAWSSQETQYF | TGTGCCTGGAGCTCCCAGGAGACCCAGTACTTC
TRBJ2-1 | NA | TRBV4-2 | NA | CASSQGSGAAVDEQFF | TGTGCCAGCAGCCAAGGATCCGGGGCGGCGGTTGATGAGCAGTTCTTC
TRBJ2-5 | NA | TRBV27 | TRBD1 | CASSALGDRVFGTQYF | TGTGCCAGCAGCGCCTTAGGAGACAGGGTATTCGGGACCCAGTACTTC
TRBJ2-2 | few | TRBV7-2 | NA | CASRTSGSPNTGELFF | TGTGCCAGCCGTACGTCAGGCTCGCCGAACACCGGGGAGCTGTTTTTT
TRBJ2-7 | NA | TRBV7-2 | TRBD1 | CASSANRGRYEQYF | TGTGCCAGCAGCGCGAACAGGGGTCGCTACGAGCAGTACTTC
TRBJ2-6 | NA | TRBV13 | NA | CASKIGGRGRPGANVLNF | TGTGCCAGCAAGATAGGTGGTCGGGGAAGACCTGGGGCCAACGTCCTGAATTTC
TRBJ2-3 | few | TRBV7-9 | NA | CASSRDRTYTDTQYF | TGTGCCAGCAGCCGAGACAGAACATACACAGATACGCAGTATTTT
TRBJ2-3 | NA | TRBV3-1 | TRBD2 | CASSRHGLASDTQYF | TGTGCCAGCAGCCGCCACGGACTAGCATCGGATACGCAGTATTTT
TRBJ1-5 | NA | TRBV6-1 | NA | CASRGVNQPQHF | TGTGCCAGCAGGGGAGTTAATCAGCCCCAGCATTTT
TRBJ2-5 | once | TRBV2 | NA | CVSSEGGNQETQYF | TGTGTCAGCAGTGAGGGGGGGAACCAAGAGACCCAGTACTTC
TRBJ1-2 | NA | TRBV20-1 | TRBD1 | CSAVVRQGVNGYTF | TGCAGTGCTGTCGTCCGACAGGGGGTAAATGGCTACACCTTC
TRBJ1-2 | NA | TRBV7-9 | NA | CASSSGVQGRNGYTF | TGTGCCAGCAGCAGTGGTGTGCAGGGGCGGAATGGCTACACCTTC